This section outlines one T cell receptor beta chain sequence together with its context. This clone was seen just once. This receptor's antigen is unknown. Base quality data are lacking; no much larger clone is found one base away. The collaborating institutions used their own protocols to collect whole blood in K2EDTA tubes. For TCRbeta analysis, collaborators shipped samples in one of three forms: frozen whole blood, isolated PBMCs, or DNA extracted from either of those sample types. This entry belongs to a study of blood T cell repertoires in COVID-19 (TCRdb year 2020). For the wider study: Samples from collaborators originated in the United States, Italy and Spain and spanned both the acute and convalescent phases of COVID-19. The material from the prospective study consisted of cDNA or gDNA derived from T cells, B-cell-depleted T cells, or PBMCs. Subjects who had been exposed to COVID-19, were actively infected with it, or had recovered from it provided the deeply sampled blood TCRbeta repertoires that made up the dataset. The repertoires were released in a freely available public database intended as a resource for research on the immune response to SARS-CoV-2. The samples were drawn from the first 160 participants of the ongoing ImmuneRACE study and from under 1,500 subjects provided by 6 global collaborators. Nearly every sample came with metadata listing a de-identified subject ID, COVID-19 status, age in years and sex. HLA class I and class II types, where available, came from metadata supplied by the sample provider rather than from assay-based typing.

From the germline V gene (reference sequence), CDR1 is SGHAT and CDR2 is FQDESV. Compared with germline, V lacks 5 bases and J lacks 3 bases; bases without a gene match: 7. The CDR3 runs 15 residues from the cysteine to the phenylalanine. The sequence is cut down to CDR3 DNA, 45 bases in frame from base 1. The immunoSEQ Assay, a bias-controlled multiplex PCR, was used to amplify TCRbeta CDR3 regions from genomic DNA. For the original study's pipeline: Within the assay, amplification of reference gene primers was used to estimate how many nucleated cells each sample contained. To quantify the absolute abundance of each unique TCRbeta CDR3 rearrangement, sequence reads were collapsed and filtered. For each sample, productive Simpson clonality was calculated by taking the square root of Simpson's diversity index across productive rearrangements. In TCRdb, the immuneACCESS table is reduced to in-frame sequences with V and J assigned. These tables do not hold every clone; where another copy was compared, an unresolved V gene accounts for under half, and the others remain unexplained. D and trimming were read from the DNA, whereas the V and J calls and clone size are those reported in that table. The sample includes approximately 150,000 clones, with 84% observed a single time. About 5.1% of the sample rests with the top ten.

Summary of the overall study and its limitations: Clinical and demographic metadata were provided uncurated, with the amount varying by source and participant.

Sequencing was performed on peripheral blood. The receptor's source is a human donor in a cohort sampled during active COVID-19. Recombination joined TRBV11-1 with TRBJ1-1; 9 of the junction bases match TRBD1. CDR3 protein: CASSPQGAQDTEAFF. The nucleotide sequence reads TGTGCCAGCAGCCCACAGGGGGCGCAGGACACTGAAGCTTTCTTT.